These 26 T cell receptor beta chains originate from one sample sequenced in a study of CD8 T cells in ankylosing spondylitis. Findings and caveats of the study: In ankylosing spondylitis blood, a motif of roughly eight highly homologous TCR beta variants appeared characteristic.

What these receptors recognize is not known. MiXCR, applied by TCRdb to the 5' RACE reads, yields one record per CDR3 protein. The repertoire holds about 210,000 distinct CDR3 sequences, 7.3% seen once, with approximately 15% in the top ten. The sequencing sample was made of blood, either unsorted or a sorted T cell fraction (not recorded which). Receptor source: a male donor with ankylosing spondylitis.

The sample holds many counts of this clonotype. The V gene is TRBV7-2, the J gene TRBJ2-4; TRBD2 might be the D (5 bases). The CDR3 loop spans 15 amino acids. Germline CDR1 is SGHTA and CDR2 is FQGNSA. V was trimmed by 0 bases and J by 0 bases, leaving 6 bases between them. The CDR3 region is CASSLAGLAKNIQYF. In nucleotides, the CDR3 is TGTGCCAGCAGCTTAGCAGGACTAGCCAAAAACATTCAGTACTTC.

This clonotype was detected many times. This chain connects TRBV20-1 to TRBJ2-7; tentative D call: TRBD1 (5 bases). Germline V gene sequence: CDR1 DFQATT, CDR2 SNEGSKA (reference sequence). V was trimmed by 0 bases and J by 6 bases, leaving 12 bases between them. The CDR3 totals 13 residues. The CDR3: CSARDSRVREQYF. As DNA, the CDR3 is TGCAGTGCTAGAGACTCCAGGGTCCGCGAGCAGTACTTC.

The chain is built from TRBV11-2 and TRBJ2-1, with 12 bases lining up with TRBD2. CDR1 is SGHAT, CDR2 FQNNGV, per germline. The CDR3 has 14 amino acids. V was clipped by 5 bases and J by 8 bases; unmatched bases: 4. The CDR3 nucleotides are TGTGCCAGCAGCGGGCTAGCGGGAGGGTATGAGCAGTTCTTC. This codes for CASSGLAGGYEQFF.

The CDR3 reads CAWGEPNTEAFF. In DNA, the CDR3 is TGTGCCTGGGGGGAACCGAACACTGAAGCTTTCTTT. The chain employs TRBV30 and TRBJ1-1, with D unresolved. V was pared by 5 bases and J by 1 base, with 8 bases between. Germline CDR1 and CDR2: GTSNPN and SVGIG (reference sequence). This CDR3 has 12 residues. Complete variable domain (other parts from reference TRBV30 and TRBJ1-1): SQTIHQWPATLVQPVGSPLSLECTVEGTSNPNLYWYRQAAGRGLQLLFYSVGIGQISSEVPQNLSASRPQDRQFILSSKKLLLSDSGFYLCAWGEPNTEAFFGQGTRLTVV.

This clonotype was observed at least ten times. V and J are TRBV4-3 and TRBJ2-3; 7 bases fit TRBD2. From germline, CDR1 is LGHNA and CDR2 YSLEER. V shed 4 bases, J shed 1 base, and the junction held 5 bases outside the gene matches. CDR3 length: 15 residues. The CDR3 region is CASSRITSGTDTQYF. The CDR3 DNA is TGCGCCAGCAGCCGGATAACTAGCGGCACAGATACGCAGTATTTT.

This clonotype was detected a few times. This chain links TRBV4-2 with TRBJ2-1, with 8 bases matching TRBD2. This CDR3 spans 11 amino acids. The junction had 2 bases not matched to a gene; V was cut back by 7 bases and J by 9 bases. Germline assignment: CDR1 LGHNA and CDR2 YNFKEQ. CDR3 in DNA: TGTGCCAGCACTCGGGGGGGTGAGCAGTTCTTC. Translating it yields CASTRGGEQFF.

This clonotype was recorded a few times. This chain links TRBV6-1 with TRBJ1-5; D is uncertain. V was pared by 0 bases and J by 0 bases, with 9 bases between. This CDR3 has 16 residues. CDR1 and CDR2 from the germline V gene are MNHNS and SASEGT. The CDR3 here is CASSEARFGSNQPQHF. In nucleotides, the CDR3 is TGTGCCAGCAGTGAAGCGCGGTTTGGTAGCAATCAGCCCCAGCATTTT.

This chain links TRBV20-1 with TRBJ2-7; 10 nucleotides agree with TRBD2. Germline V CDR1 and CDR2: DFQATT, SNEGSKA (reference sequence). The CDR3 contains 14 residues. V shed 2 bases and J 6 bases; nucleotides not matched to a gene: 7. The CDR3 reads CSARLAGEAGEQYF. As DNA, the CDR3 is TGCAGTGCTAGACTAGCGGGAGAAGCGGGCGAGCAGTACTTC.

The chain's CDR3 is CASSLDSKGTEAFF. In DNA form, the CDR3 reads TGTGCCAGCAGCTTAGACTCCAAGGGGACTGAAGCTTTCTTT. The chain joins TRBV7-9 to TRBJ1-1; weak D call: TRBD1 (5 bases). V shed 1 base and J shed 5 bases, with 11 bases lying between them. The CDR3 covers 14 residues. The germline gives CDR1 SEHNR, CDR2 FQNEAQ (reference sequence).

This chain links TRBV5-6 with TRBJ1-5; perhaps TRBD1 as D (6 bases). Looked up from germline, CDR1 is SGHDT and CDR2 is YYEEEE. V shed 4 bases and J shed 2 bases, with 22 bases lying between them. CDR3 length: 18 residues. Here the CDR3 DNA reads TGTGCCAGCAGCCGCGTCATGACAGGCGTCCTTGGCAATCAGCCCCAGCATTTT. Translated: CASSRVMTGVLGNQPQHF.

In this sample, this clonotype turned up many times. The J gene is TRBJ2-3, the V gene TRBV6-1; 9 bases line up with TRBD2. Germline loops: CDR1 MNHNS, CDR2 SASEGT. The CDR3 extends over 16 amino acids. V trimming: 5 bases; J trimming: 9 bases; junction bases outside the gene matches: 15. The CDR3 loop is CASSTREGRLTLTQYF. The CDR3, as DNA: TGTGCCAGCAGTACGCGGGAGGGCCGGTTGACTCTGACGCAGTATTTT.

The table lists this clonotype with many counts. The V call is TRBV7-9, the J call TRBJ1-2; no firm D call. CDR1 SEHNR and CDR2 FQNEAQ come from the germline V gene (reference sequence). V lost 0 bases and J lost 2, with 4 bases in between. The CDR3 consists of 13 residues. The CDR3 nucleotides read TGTGCCAGCAGCTTAGCGGTGAACTATGGCTACACCTTC. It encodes CASSLAVNYGYTF.

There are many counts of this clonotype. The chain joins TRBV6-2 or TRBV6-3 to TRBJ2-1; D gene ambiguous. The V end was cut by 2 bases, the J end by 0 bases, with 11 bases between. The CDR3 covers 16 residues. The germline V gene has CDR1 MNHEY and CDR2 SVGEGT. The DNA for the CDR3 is TGTGCCAGCAGTTACAGGCCTTTCGACTCCTACAATGAGCAGTTCTTC. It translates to CASSYRPFDSYNEQFF.

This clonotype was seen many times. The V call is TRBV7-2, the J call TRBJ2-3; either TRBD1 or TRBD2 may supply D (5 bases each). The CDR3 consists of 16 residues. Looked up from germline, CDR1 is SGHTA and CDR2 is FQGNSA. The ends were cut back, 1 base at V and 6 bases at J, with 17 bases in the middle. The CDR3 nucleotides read TGTGCCAGCAGCTTAGGCGTGTTGACAGAGGGCGATACGCAGTATTTT. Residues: CASSLGVLTEGDTQYF.

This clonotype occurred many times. CDR3 nucleotides: TGTGCCAGCAGTGATTCAGGGGATTGGAATCAGCCCCAGCATTTT. It yields the protein CASSDSGDWNQPQHF. The V call is TRBV2, the J call TRBJ1-5; D perhaps matches TRBD1 (6 bases). Trimming cost V 3 bases and J 4 bases, with 13 bases left between them. Germline V gives CDR1 SNHLY, CDR2 FYNNEI. CDR3 size: 15 residues.

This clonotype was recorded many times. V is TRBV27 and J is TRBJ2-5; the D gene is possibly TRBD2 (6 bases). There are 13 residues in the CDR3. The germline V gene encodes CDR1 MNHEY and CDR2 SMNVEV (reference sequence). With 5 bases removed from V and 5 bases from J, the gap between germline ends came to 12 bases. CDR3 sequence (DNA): TGTGCCAGCAGTCAGGGACTTTGGGAGACCCAGTACTTC. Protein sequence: CASSQGLWETQYF.

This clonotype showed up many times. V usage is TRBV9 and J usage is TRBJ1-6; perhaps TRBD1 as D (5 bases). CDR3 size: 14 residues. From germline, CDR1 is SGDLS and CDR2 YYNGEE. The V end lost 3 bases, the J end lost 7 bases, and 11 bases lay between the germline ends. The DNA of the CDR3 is TGTGCCAGCAGCGGGGGCCAGGCAAATTCACCCCTCCACTTT. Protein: CASSGGQANSPLHF. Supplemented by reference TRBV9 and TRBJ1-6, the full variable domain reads DSGVTQTPKHLITATGQRVTLRCSPRSGDLSVYWYQQSLDQGLQFLIQYYNGEERAKGNILERFSAQQFPDLHSELNLSSLELGDSALYFCASSGGQANSPLHFGNGTRLTVT.

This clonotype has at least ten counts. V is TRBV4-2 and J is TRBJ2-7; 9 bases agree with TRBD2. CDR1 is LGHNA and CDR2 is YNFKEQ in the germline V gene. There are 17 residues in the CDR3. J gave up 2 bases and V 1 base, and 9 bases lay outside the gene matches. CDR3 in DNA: TGTGCCAGCAGCCAAGTTGCAGCGGGGGGTTCCACCTACGAGCAGTACTTC. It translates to CASSQVAAGGSTYEQYF.

CDR3 in amino acids: CASSYYDRGYDYGYTF. In DNA form, the CDR3 reads TGTGCCAGCAGTTACTACGACAGGGGGTATGACTATGGCTACACCTTC. This chain joins TRBV6-5 and TRBJ1-2, with 9 nucleotides matching TRBD1. V dropped 1 base and J dropped 3; count of bases not matched to a gene: 6. Germline V lookup: CDR1 MNHEY, CDR2 SVGAGI. The CDR3 runs 16 residues.

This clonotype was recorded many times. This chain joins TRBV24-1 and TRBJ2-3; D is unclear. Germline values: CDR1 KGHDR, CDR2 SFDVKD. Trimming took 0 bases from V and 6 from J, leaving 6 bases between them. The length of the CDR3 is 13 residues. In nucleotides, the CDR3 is TGTGCCACCAGTGATTTGAACGCGGATACGCAGTATTTT. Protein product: CATSDLNADTQYF.

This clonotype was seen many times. CDR3 residues: CASRQRSKDEQFF. CDR3 sequence (DNA): TGTGCCAGCAGACAGAGGTCCAAGGATGAGCAGTTCTTC. The chain recombines TRBV6-1 with TRBJ2-1, with no clear D. Germline loops: CDR1 MNHNS, CDR2 SASEGT. Trimming removed 6 bases at V and 8 bases at J, with 14 bases between. CDR3 length: 13 residues.

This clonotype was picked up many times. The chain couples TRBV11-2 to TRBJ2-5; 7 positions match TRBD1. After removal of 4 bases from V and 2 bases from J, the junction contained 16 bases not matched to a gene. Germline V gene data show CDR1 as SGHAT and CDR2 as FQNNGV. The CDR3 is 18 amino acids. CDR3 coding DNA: TGTGCCAGCAGCTACCACAAGCTCGGGGACAGAGAGCAAGAGACCCAGTACTTC. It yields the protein CASSYHKLGDREQETQYF.

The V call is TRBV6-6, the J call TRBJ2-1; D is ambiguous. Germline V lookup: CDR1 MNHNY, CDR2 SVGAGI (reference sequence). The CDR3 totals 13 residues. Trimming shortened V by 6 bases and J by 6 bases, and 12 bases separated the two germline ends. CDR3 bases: TGTGCCAGCAGCCTTCCTAGGACCAATGAGCAGTTCTTC. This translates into CASSLPRTNEQFF.

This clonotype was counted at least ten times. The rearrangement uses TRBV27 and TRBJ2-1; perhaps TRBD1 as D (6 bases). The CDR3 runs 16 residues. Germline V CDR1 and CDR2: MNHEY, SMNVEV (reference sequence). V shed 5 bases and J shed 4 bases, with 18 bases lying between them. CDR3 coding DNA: TGTGCCAGCAGTCCAACGACAGGTTTCAGGTACAATGAGCAGTTCTTC. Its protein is CASSPTTGFRYNEQFF.

CDR3 sequence: CSVDKGADLLGYTF. The CDR3 DNA reads TGCAGCGTTGACAAGGGGGCGGACCTCCTCGGCTACACCTTC. The chain joins TRBV29-1 to TRBJ1-2; 7 bases align to TRBD1. Germline CDR1 SQVTM, CDR2 ANQGSEA. V trimming: 3 bases; J trimming: 8 bases; junction bases outside the gene matches: 12. This CDR3 has 14 amino acids. Based on the CDR3 plus reference TRBV29-1 and TRBJ1-2, the full variable domain is SAVISQKPSRDICQRGTSLTIQCQVDSQVTMMFWYRQQPGQSLTLIATANQGSEATYESGFVIDKFPISRPNLTFSTLTVSNMSPEDSSIYLCSVDKGADLLGYTFGSGTRLTVV.

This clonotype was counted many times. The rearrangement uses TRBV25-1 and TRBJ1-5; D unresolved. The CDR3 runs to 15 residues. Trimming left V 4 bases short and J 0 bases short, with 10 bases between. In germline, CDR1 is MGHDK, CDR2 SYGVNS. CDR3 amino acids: CASSGQRSSNQPQHF. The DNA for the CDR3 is TGTGCCAGCAGTGGGCAGAGGAGTAGCAATCAGCCCCAGCATTTT.